Below, 14 T cell receptor beta chains from the same sample are listed, as sequenced in a study of blood T cell repertoires in COVID-19. Method: immunoSEQ multiplex PCR; TCRdb's copy keeps in-frame clones and lacks some. The data contain around 120,000 clones, 70% to 80% of them singletons. The sequencing input was peripheral blood. These TCRs come from a man between 65 and 85 years old with acute or convalescent COVID-19.

In this sample, this clone turned up once. The chain recombines TRBV27 with TRBJ2-7, with a weak D call TRBD2 (7 bases). The V end was cut by 10 bases, the J end by 4 bases, with 32 bases between. This CDR3 comprises 18 residues. Germline V gene data show CDR1 as MNHEY and CDR2 as SMNVEV (reference sequence). CDR3 sequence reads: CATSLGRGGGGRLYEQYF. The CDR3 DNA is TGTGCCACATCCCTGGGGCGAGGGGGTGGCGGGAGATTGTACGAGCAGTACTTC.

This clone was seen many times. The gene calls are TRBV6-5 and TRBJ2-7; possible D gene TRBD2, 5 bases. The germline V and J ends were trimmed by 5 bases and 2 bases, with 7 bases remaining between them. Germline V gives CDR1 MNHEY, CDR2 SVGAGI. The CDR3 runs 12 residues. Here the CDR3 DNA reads TGTGCCAGCAGTCCGGGGACCTACGAGCAGTACTTC. Residues: CASSPGTYEQYF.

This rearrangement joins TRBV6-5 to TRBJ2-1; D call uncertain. Trimming pared 2 bases from V and 10 bases from J, leaving 9 bases between. Germline V lookup: CDR1 MNHEY, CDR2 SVGAGI. CDR3 length equals 12 residues. The CDR3 here is CASSYTFNEQFF. The CDR3 bases are TGTGCCAGCAGTTACACATTCAACGAGCAGTTCTTC.

The genes are TRBV7-2 and TRBJ2-6; TRBD2 might be the D (5 bases). This CDR3 is built from 16 residues. Trimming removed 5 bases at V and 4 bases at J, with 15 bases between. Germline lookup yields CDR1 SGHTA and CDR2 FQGNSA. CDR3 region: CASSRYGESGANVLTF. The CDR3 nucleotides are TGTGCCAGCAGCCGTTATGGGGAGTCAGGGGCCAACGTCCTGACTTTC.

The chain is built from TRBV5-1 and TRBJ2-7; 8 bases agree with TRBD2. The trim removed 3 bases at V and 0 bases at J, leaving 5 bases unmatched. Germline CDR1 SGHRS, CDR2 YFSETQ. CDR3 size: 15 residues. The CDR3 DNA is TGCGCCAGCAGCTACACTAGCGGCAGCTCCTACGAGCAGTACTTC. Translation: CASSYTSGSSYEQYF. Supplemented by reference TRBV5-1 and TRBJ2-7, the full variable domain reads KAGVTQTPRYLIKTRGQQVTLSCSPISGHRSVSWYQQTPGQGLQFLFEYFSETQRNKGNFPGRFSGRQFSNSRSEMNVSTLELGDSALYLCASSYTSGSSYEQYFGPGTRLTVT.

The chain links TRBV7-6 to TRBJ1-3; D ambiguous. The germline V gene encodes CDR1 SGHVS and CDR2 FNYEAQ. Trimming stripped 5 bases from V and 8 bases from J, with 16 bases between. This CDR3 comprises 14 residues. This CDR3 is CASSPDITWDTIYF. CDR3 sequence (DNA): TGTGCCAGCAGCCCTGACATTACTTGGGACACCATATATTTT.

This clone was observed a handful of times. The J gene is TRBJ1-1, the V gene TRBV7-7; 9 bases fit TRBD1. The CDR3 covers 15 residues. Trimming took 4 bases from V and 2 from J; bases not matched to a gene: 5. Germline V gene sequence: CDR1 SSHAT, CDR2 FNYEAQ (reference sequence). The CDR3 here is CASSYRTGANTEAFF. The CDR3 nucleotides read TGTGCCAGCAGCTACCGGACAGGGGCAAACACTGAAGCTTTCTTT.

V usage is TRBV6-5 and J usage is TRBJ2-1; TRBD1 agrees at 7 bases. Trimming at V came to 4 bases and at J to 2 bases, leaving 5 bases not matched to a gene. Germline-derived CDR1 and CDR2 are MNHEY and SVGAGI. The CDR3 loop spans 15 amino acids. The CDR3 nucleotides read TGTGCCAGCAGTTCGGGACAGCGAACCTACAATGAGCAGTTCTTC. This codes for CASSSGQRTYNEQFF.

This clone was counted many times. This chain links TRBV4-2 with TRBJ2-3; no clear D. In germline, CDR1 is LGHNA, CDR2 YNFKEQ. Trimming shortened V by 0 bases and J by 1 base, and 14 bases separated the two germline ends. This CDR3 contains 17 residues. CDR3 loop: CASSQDDTNLRTDTQYF. In nucleotides, the CDR3 is TGTGCCAGCAGCCAAGACGATACTAATCTTCGCACAGATACGCAGTATTTT.

The chain joins TRBV5-6 to TRBJ2-7; D possibly corresponds to TRBD2 (5 bases). The CDR3 loop spans 15 amino acids. The V gene's germline CDR1 is SGHDT and CDR2 YYEEEE. The V end was cut by 0 bases, the J end by 3 bases, with 13 bases between. In DNA form, the CDR3 reads TGTGCCAGCAGCTTGGGGGAGCCCAGGATCTACGAGCAGTACTTC. As protein: CASSLGEPRIYEQYF.

This chain uses TRBV19 with TRBJ1-5; perhaps TRBD1 as D (6 bases). The germline V gene encodes CDR1 LNHDA and CDR2 SQIVND (reference sequence). This CDR3 comprises 14 residues. Trimming removed 6 bases at V and 6 bases at J, with 15 bases between. CDR3 amino acids: CASSAQGMGQPQHF. Here the CDR3 DNA reads TGTGCCAGTAGCGCCCAGGGGATGGGTCAGCCCCAGCATTTT. The variable domain in full, with the rest retrieved from reference TRBV19 and TRBJ1-5, is DGGITQSPKYLFRKEGQNVTLSCEQNLNHDAMYWYRQDPGQGLRLIYYSQIVNDFQKGDIAEGYSVSREKKESFPLTVTSAQKNPTAFYLCASSAQGMGQPQHFGDGTRLSIL.

V is TRBV5-4 and J is TRBJ2-7, with 9 bases identical to TRBD1. V lost 4 bases, J lost 5 bases, and 7 bases stayed unmatched. The CDR3 totals 14 residues. Germline CDR1 and CDR2: SGHNT and YYREEE (reference sequence). For the CDR3, the DNA is TGTGCCAGCAGCGTGGACAGGGGCGCCGACGAGCAGTACTTC. It encodes CASSVDRGADEQYF.

This sequence joins TRBV19 and TRBJ2-1; 7 bases map to TRBD2. The V segment lost 3 bases and the J segment 1 base; nucleotides outside the gene matches: 12. Germline-derived CDR1 and CDR2 are LNHDA and SQIVND (reference sequence). The CDR3 spans 18 residues. The CDR3 nucleotides read TGTGCCAGTAGTATTTTACGGGACTACCCTGGATCCTACAATGAGCAGTTCTTC. Residues: CASSILRDYPGSYNEQFF.

The V and J genes are TRBV7-9 and TRBJ2-7, with D possibly TRBD2 on 5 matching bases. Germline V CDR1 and CDR2: SEHNR, FQNEAQ (reference sequence). The CDR3 is 13 amino acids. V lost 1 base and J 6 bases, leaving 10 bases between the germline ends. The CDR3 sequence is CASSLVAEGEQYF. The CDR3, as DNA: TGTGCCAGCAGCTTAGTTGCTGAGGGCGAGCAGTACTTC.